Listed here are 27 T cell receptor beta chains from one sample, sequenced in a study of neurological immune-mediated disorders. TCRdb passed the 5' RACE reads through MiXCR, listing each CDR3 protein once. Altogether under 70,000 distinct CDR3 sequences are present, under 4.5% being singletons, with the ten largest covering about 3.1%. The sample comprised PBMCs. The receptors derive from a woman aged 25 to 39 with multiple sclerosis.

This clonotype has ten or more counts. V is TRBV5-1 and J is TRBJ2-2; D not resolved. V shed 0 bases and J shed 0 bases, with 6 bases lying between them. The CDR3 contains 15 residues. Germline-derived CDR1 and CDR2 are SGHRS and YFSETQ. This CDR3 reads CASSLVGTNTGELFF. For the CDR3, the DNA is TGCGCCAGCAGCTTGGTAGGGACGAACACCGGGGAGCTGTTTTTT.

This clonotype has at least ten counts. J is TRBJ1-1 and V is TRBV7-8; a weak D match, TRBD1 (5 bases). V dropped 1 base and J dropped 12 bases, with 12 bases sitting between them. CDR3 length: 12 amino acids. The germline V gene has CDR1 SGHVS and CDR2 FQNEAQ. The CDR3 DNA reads TGTGCCAGCAGCTTAGGGGGGGTTGGGACTTTCTTT. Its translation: CASSLGGVGTFF.

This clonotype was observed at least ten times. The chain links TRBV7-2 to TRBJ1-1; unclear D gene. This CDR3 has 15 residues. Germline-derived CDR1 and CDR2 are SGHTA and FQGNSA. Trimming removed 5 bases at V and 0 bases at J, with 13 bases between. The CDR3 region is CASSPIPVLNTEAFF. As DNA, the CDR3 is TGTGCCAGCAGCCCGATTCCGGTTTTGAACACTGAAGCTTTCTTT.

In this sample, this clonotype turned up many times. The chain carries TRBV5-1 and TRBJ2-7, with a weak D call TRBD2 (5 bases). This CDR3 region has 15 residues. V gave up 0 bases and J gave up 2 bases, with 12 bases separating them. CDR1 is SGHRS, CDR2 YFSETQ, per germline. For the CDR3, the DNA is TGCGCCAGCAGCTTGGGAGTCGGGGTCCCCTACGAGCAGTACTTC. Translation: CASSLGVGVPYEQYF. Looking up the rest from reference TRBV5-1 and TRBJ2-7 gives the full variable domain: KAGVTQTPRYLIKTRGQQVTLSCSPISGHRSVSWYQQTPGQGLQFLFEYFSETQRNKGNFPGRFSGRQFSNSRSEMNVSTLELGDSALYLCASSLGVGVPYEQYFGPGTRLTVT.

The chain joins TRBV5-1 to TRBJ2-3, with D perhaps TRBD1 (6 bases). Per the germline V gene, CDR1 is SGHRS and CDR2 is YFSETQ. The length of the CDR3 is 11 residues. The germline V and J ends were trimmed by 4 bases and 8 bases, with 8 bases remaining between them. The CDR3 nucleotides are TGCGCCAGCAGCGAACAGGGTACGCAGTATTTT. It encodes CASSEQGTQYF. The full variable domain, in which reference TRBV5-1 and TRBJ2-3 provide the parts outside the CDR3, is KAGVTQTPRYLIKTRGQQVTLSCSPISGHRSVSWYQQTPGQGLQFLFEYFSETQRNKGNFPGRFSGRQFSNSRSEMNVSTLELGDSALYLCASSEQGTQYFGPGTRLTVL.

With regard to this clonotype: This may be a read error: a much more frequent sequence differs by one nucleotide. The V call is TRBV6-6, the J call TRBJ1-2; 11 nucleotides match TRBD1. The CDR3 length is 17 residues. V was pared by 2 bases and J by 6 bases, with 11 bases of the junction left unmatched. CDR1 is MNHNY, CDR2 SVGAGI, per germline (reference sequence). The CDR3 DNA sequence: TGTGCCAGCAGTTACGGCTCCGGGACAGGGGGTGAACATGGCTACACCTTC. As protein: CASSYGSGTGGEHGYTF.

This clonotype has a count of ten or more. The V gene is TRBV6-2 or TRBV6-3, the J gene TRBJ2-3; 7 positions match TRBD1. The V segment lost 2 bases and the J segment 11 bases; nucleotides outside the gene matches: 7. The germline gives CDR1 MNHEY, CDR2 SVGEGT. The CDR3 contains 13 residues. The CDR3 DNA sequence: TGTGCCAGCAGTTACGTGAAGGGGGCGAGGCAGTATTTT. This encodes CASSYVKGARQYF.

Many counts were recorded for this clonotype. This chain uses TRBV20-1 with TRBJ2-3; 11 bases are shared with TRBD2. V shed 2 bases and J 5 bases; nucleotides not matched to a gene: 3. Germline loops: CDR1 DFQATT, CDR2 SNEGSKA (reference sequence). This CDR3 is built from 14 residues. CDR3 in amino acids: CSARLAGGGDTQYF. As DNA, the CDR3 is TGCAGTGCTAGACTAGCGGGGGGCGGAGATACGCAGTATTTT.

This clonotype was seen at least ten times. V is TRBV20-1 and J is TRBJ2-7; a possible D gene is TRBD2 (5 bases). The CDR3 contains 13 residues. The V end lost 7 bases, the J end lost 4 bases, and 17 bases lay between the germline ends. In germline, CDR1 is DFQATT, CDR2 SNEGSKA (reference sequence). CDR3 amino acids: CSVRPPGLYEQYF. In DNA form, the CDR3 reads TGCAGTGTCCGGCCGCCGGGGTTATACGAGCAGTACTTC.

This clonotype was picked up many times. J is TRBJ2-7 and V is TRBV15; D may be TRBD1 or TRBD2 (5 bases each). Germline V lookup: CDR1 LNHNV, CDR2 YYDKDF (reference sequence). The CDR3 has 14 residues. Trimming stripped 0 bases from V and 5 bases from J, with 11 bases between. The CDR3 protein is CATSRDPGSDEQYF. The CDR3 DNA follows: TGTGCCACCAGCAGAGATCCAGGGAGCGACGAGCAGTACTTC.

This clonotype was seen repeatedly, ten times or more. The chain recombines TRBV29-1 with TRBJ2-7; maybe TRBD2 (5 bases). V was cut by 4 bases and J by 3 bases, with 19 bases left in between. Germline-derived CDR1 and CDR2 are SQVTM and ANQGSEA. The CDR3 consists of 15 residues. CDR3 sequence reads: CSVADYPGSGYEQYF. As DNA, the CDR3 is TGCAGCGTTGCCGACTACCCGGGGTCGGGCTACGAGCAGTACTTC.

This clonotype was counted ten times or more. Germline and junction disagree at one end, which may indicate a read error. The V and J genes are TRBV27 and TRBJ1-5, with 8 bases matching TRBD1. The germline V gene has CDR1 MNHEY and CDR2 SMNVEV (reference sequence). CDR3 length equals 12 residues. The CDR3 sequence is CASSLGTGPMNF. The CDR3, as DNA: TGTGCCAGCAGTTTAGGGACAGGACCCATGAATTTT.

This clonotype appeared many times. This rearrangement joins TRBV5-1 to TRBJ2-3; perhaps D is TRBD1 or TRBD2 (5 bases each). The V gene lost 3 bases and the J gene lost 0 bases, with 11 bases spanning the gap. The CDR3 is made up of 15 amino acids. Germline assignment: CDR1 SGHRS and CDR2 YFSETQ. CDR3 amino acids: CASSSPGPSTDTQYF. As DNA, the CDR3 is TGCGCCAGCAGCTCACCGGGACCAAGCACAGATACGCAGTATTTT.

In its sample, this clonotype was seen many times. CDR3 nucleotides: TGTGCCAGGAGCAGACACGGGAACACTGAAGCTTTCTTT. Its protein is CARSRHGNTEAFF. V usage is TRBV9 and J usage is TRBJ1-1, with unresolved D. Germline V lookup: CDR1 SGDLS, CDR2 YYNGEE. V dropped 8 bases and J dropped 1 base, with 12 bases sitting between them. The CDR3 runs to 13 residues.

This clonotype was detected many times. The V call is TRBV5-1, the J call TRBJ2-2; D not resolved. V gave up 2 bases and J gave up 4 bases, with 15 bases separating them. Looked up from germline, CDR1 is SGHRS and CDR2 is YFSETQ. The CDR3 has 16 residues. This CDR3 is CASSFGPVFVTGELFF. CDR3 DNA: TGCGCCAGCAGCTTCGGACCCGTATTCGTCACCGGGGAGCTGTTTTTT.

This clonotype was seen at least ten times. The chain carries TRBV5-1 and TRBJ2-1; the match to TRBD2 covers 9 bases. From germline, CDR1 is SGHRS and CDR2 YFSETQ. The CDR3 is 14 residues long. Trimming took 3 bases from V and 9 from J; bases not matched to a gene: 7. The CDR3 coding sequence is TGCGCCAGCAGCTCCGGACTAGCGTCCCTTGAGCAGTTCTTC. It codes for CASSSGLASLEQFF. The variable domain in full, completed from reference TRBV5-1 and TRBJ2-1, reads KAGVTQTPRYLIKTRGQQVTLSCSPISGHRSVSWYQQTPGQGLQFLFEYFSETQRNKGNFPGRFSGRQFSNSRSEMNVSTLELGDSALYLCASSSGLASLEQFFGPGTRLTVL.

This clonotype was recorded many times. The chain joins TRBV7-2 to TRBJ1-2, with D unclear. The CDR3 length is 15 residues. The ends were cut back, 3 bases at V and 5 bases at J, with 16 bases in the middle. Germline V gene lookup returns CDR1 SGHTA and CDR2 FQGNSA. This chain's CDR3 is CASSFRAEGSYGYTF. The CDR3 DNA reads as TGTGCCAGCAGCTTCCGAGCAGAAGGGTCTTATGGCTACACCTTC.

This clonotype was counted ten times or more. The CDR3 sequence: CASSHRDANTEAFF. For the CDR3, the DNA is TGTGCCAGCAGCCATAGGGATGCGAACACTGAAGCTTTCTTT. V is TRBV7-2 and J is TRBJ1-1; unclear D gene. Germline assignment: CDR1 SGHTA and CDR2 FQGNSA. Trimming cost V 5 bases and J 1 base, with 11 bases left between them. This CDR3 comprises 14 residues.

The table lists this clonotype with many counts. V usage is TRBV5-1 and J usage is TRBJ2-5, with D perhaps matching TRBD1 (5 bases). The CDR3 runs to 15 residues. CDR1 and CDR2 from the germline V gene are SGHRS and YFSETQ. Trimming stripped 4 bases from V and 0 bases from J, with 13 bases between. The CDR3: CASSIRATYQETQYF. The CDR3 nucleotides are TGCGCCAGCAGCATCAGGGCGACCTACCAAGAGACCCAGTACTTC.

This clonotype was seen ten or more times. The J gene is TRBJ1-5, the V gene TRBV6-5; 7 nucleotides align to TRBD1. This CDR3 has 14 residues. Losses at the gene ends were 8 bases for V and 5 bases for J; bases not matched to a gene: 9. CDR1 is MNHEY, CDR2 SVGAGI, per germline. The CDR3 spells CASGAGTEYQPQHF. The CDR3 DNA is TGTGCCAGCGGAGCCGGGACAGAGTATCAGCCCCAGCATTTT.

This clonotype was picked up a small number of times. Here the CDR3 DNA reads TGCAGTGCTACCGGGACGGATAACTATGGCTACACCTTC. Amino acid sequence: CSATGTDNYGYTF. This rearrangement joins TRBV20-1 to TRBJ1-2; D is perhaps TRBD1 (5 bases). This CDR3 region has 13 residues. V lost 4 bases and J lost 1, with 10 bases in between. Germline V CDR1 and CDR2: DFQATT, SNEGSKA (reference sequence).

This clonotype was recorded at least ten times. The CDR3 region is CASSPLVWGTREKLFF. Written as DNA, the CDR3 is TGTGCCAGCAGTCCTCTCGTCTGGGGCACTCGGGAAAAACTGTTTTTT. V is TRBV12-3 or TRBV12-4 and J is TRBJ1-4, with D tentatively TRBD1 (5 bases). The CDR3 is made up of 16 amino acids. The ends were cut back, 5 bases at V and 8 bases at J, with 21 bases in the middle.

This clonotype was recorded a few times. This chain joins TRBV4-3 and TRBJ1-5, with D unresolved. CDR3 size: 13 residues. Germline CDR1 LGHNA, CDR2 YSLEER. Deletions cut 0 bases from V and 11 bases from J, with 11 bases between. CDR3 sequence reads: CASSQDVRGAQHF. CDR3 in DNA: TGCGCCAGCAGCCAAGATGTCCGGGGAGCCCAGCATTTT.

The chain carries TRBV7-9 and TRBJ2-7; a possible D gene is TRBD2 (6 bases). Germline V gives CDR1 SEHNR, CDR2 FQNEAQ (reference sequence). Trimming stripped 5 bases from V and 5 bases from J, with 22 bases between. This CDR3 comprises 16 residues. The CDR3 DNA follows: TGTGCCAGCAGCCCAACGGAGGCAGCCTGGAGGGACGAGCAGTACTTC. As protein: CASSPTEAAWRDEQYF.

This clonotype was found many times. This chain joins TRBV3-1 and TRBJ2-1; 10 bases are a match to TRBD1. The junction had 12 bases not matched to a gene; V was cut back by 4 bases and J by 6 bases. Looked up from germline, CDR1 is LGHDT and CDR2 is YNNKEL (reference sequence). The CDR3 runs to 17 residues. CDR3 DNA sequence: TGTGCCAGCAGCCCAATAGTCGGGACAGGGGAGATCAATGAGCAGTTCTTC. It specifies CASSPIVGTGEINEQFF.

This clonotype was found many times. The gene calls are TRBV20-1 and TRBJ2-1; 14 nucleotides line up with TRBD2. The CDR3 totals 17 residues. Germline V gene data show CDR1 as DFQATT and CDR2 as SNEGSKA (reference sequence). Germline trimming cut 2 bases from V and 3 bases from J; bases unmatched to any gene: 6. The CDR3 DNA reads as TGCAGTGCTAGATCGGGACTAGCGGGAGAGATCTACAATGAGCAGTTCTTC. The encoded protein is CSARSGLAGEIYNEQFF.

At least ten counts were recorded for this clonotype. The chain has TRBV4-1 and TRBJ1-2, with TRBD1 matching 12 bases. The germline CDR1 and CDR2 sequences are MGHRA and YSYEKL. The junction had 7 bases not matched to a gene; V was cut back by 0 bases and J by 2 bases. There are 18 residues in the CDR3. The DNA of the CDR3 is TGCGCCAGCAGCCAAGAGGTTGGGGACAGGGGGCTGAACTATGGCTACACCTTC. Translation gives CASSQEVGDRGLNYGYTF.